This T cell receptor beta chain was sequenced during a study of T cell responses to AZD1222 COVID-19 vaccine. Whole-study findings and limits: Just six AZD1222 recipients were seropositive at baseline. Reportedly, close to half of spike-specific TCRs are directed against unmutated variant regions. Vaccination with two AZD1222 doses was followed by a rise in Spike-specific TCR breadth and depth.

Clones were read by immunoSEQ multiplex PCR, and TCRdb kept only the in-frame ones, dropping some. The repertoire has 130,000 to 150,000 clones, around nine tenths of them found once; the top ten carry less than 5.5%. Germline V lookup: CDR1 MRHNA, CDR2 SNTAGT. The CDR3 is 13 residues long. Trimming removed 0 bases at V and 1 base at J, with 3 bases between. Notes on this clone: Its antigen is still unknown.

This sample comprised peripheral blood, obtained on day 0 of AZD1222 vaccination. The clonotype was recovered from an adult in good health. The rearrangement links TRBV6-4 to TRBJ1-1; no clear D. The chain's CDR3 is CASSDSKNTEAFF. CDR3 coding DNA: TGTGCCAGCAGTGACTCGAAGAACACTGAAGCTTTCTTT.